The next 21 T cell receptor beta chains were all read from a single sample in a study of shared clonotypes between healthy human individuals. TCRdb's copy holds only in-frame clones and misses some; the assay was immunoSEQ multiplex PCR. This table holds roughly 2.4 million clones, about 94% found once. What was sequenced was naive CD4+ T cells sorted from blood. Stated subset: CD45RA+ positively selected. These receptors originate from a man aged 18 to 29 in good health.

The J gene is TRBJ2-1, the V gene TRBV30; 7 bases map to TRBD2. V lost 0 bases to trimming and J lost 3 bases; unmatched junction nucleotides: 5. The CDR3 extends over 15 amino acids. In germline, CDR1 is GTSNPN, CDR2 SVGIG (reference sequence). The CDR3 DNA reads as TGTGCCTGGAGTGTGCAAGCGGGGCTCTACAATGAGCAGTTCTTC. It translates to CAWSVQAGLYNEQFF. The whole variable domain, remainder taken from reference TRBV30 and TRBJ2-1, is SQTIHQWPATLVQPVGSPLSLECTVEGTSNPNLYWYRQAAGRGLQLLFYSVGIGQISSEVPQNLSASRPQDRQFILSSKKLLLSDSGFYLCAWSVQAGLYNEQFFGPGTRLTVL.

This rearrangement joins TRBV6-1 to TRBJ1-3; D is undetermined. Germline V CDR1 and CDR2: MNHNS, SASEGT. The length of the CDR3 is 15 residues. Trimming shortened V by 1 base and J by 3 bases, and 10 bases separated the two germline ends. The CDR3 sequence is CASSEVSTLGNTIYF. Here the CDR3 DNA reads TGTGCCAGCAGTGAAGTTTCTACACTTGGAAACACCATATATTTT.

Comments on this clone: This sample also contains other DNA sequences that code for the same CDR3. The chain recombines TRBV19 with TRBJ1-2, with unresolved D. Germline V gives CDR1 LNHDA, CDR2 SQIVND (reference sequence). The CDR3 length is 12 residues. Trimming took 4 bases from V and 4 from J, leaving 7 bases between them. This CDR3 is CASSREGYGYTF. The CDR3, as DNA: TGTGCCAGTAGTAGAGAGGGCTATGGCTACACCTTC.

The chain links TRBV19 to TRBJ1-3, with 8 bases lining up with TRBD1. This CDR3 has 14 residues. Germline V gene lookup returns CDR1 LNHDA and CDR2 SQIVND (reference sequence). Trimming took 8 bases from V and 4 from J; bases not matched to a gene: 7. CDR3 nucleotides: TGTGCCAGTCGGCGCACAGGGGGAGGAAACACCATATATTTT. Translation gives CASRRTGGGNTIYF.

Concerning this clone itself: This same CDR3 is encoded by further DNA sequences in the sample. The gene calls are TRBV18 and TRBJ2-5, with 7 bases identical to TRBD1. The trim removed 3 bases at V and 1 base at J, leaving 2 bases unmatched. The CDR3 spans 14 residues. Germline CDR1 is KGHSH and CDR2 is LQKENI. The CDR3 DNA follows: TGTGCCAGCTCACCGTACAGGGGCCAAGAGACCCAGTACTTC. Amino acid sequence: CASSPYRGQETQYF.

The V and J genes are TRBV7-2 and TRBJ2-5; 8 bases are a match to TRBD2. V was pared by 2 bases and J by 6 bases, with 14 bases of the junction left unmatched. Germline-derived CDR1 and CDR2 are SGHTA and FQGNSA. The CDR3 covers 17 residues. Here the CDR3 DNA reads TGTGCCAGCAGCTTAAATTTGCCGGGGGGGCCGGGAAAGACCCAGTACTTC. Protein: CASSLNLPGGPGKTQYF.

The V and J genes are TRBV5-4 and TRBJ1-2; D possibly corresponds to TRBD1 (6 bases). Trimming shortened V by 4 bases and J by 3 bases, and 16 bases separated the two germline ends. The length of the CDR3 is 15 residues. CDR1 and CDR2 from the germline V gene are SGHNT and YYREEE (reference sequence). The CDR3 is CASSTGGQNYYGYTF. The DNA for the CDR3 is TGTGCCAGCAGCACCGGTGGACAGAACTACTATGGCTACACCTTC.

CDR3 amino acids: CASAGGSTDTQYF. The CDR3 DNA is TGTGCCAGCGCCGGGGGAAGCACAGATACGCAGTATTTT. The chain joins TRBV28 to TRBJ2-3, with D tentatively TRBD2 (6 bases). CDR3 length: 13 amino acids. Germline V lookup: CDR1 MDHEN, CDR2 SYDVKM. V was shortened by 8 bases and J by 0 bases, with 9 bases between the two germline ends.

The chain links TRBV7-9 to TRBJ2-1; D perhaps matches TRBD2 (5 bases). This CDR3 spans 14 amino acids. V dropped 0 bases and J dropped 9 bases, with 12 bases sitting between them. Per germline, CDR1 SEHNR and CDR2 FQNEAQ (reference sequence). This CDR3 reads CASSLAVPAGEQFF. The DNA of the CDR3 is TGTGCCAGCAGCTTAGCGGTTCCCGCGGGTGAGCAGTTCTTC. The full variable domain, completed using reference TRBV7-9 and TRBJ2-1, is DTGVSQNPRHKITKRGQNVTFRCDPISEHNRLYWYRQTLGQGPEFLTYFQNEAQLEKSRLLSDRFSAERPKGSFSTLEIQRTEQGDSAMYLCASSLAVPAGEQFFGPGTRLTVL.

This rearrangement joins TRBV6-6 to TRBJ1-5; 7 bases line up with TRBD1. Germline lookup yields CDR1 MNHNY and CDR2 SVGAGI (reference sequence). The junction had 8 bases not matched to a gene; V was cut back by 8 bases and J by 4 bases. The CDR3 is made up of 14 amino acids. The CDR3 nucleotides read TGTGCCAGCTCTAAGGGGGCGCGTAATCAGCCCCAGCATTTT. It codes for CASSKGARNQPQHF.

The chain couples TRBV7-2 to TRBJ1-1; TRBD1 might be the D (5 bases). In germline, CDR1 is SGHTA, CDR2 FQGNSA. V was cut by 1 base and J by 1 base, with 16 bases left in between. The length of the CDR3 is 17 residues. The DNA of the CDR3 is TGTGCCAGCAGCTTAGTTTTGAGGACATTGCGGAACACTGAAGCTTTCTTT. It codes for CASSLVLRTLRNTEAFF. The variable domain in full, completed from reference TRBV7-2 and TRBJ1-1, reads GAGVSQSPSNKVTEKGKDVELRCDPISGHTALYWYRQSLGQGLEFLIYFQGNSAPDKSGLPSDRFSAERTGGSVSTLTIQRTQQEDSAVYLCASSLVLRTLRNTEAFFGQGTRLTVV.

This clone was seen only once. An end of the junction does not agree with germline; a read error may underlie this. The J gene is TRBJ2-2, the V gene TRBV27, with TRBD2 identical over 8 bases. CDR1 and CDR2 from the germline V gene are MNHEY and SMNVEV (reference sequence). The CDR3 consists of 12 residues. The CDR3 DNA sequence: TGTGCCAGCAGTTCCTATAGCGGGAAGCTGTTTTTT. It yields the protein CASSSYSGKLFF.

The genes are TRBV5-4 and TRBJ2-7; D call uncertain. V lost 3 bases to trimming and J lost 5 bases, with 9 bases between them. Germline CDR1 and CDR2: SGHNT and YYREEE (reference sequence). This CDR3 is built from 12 residues. The CDR3 reads CASSSLRDEQYF. In nucleotides, the CDR3 is TGTGCCAGCAGCTCCCTTCGAGACGAGCAGTACTTC.

CDR3 loop: CASSFLRGPDNEKLFF. CDR3 sequence (DNA): TGTGCCAGCTCGTTCCTCAGGGGGCCGGATAATGAAAAACTGTTTTTT. The gene calls are TRBV18 and TRBJ1-4, with 8 bases fitting TRBD1. J gave up 4 bases and V 6 bases, and 10 bases lay outside the gene matches. Looked up from germline, CDR1 is KGHSH and CDR2 is LQKENI. The CDR3 is 16 amino acids.

This clone has only one observation. The chain has TRBV13 and TRBJ2-2, with 9 bases aligning to TRBD1. V lost 5 bases to trimming and J lost 4 bases; unmatched junction nucleotides: 8. There are 16 residues in the CDR3. Germline V gene sequence: CDR1 PRHDT, CDR2 FYEKMQ (reference sequence). The CDR3 spells CASSLYTGGATGELFF. For the CDR3, the DNA is TGTGCCAGCAGCCTCTACACAGGGGGCGCCACCGGGGAGCTGTTTTTT.

Remarks on this clone: This specimen includes other DNA sequences encoding the same CDR3. The rearrangement joins TRBV7-2 to TRBJ2-2, with unresolved D. The V gene's germline CDR1 is SGHTA and CDR2 FQGNSA. V was shortened by 0 bases and J by 0 bases, with 5 bases between the two germline ends. The CDR3 runs 15 residues. CDR3 DNA sequence: TGTGCCAGCAGCTTAGCAGGGCCGAACACCGGGGAGCTGTTTTTT. Translating it yields CASSLAGPNTGELFF. The whole variable domain, remainder taken from reference TRBV7-2 and TRBJ2-2, is GAGVSQSPSNKVTEKGKDVELRCDPISGHTALYWYRQSLGQGLEFLIYFQGNSAPDKSGLPSDRFSAERTGGSVSTLTIQRTQQEDSAVYLCASSLAGPNTGELFFGEGSRLTVL.

The chain recombines TRBV5-6 with TRBJ2-1, with unresolved D. The CDR3 length is 16 residues. V dropped 0 bases and J dropped 0 bases, with 10 bases sitting between them. The germline V gene encodes CDR1 SGHDT and CDR2 YYEEEE. This CDR3 is CASSLEFSSSYNEQFF. CDR3 nucleotides: TGTGCCAGCAGCTTGGAGTTTAGTAGCTCCTACAATGAGCAGTTCTTC.

The V gene is TRBV7-2, the J gene TRBJ2-1; the match to TRBD2 covers 13 bases. V gave up 5 bases and J gave up 6 bases; unmatched junction bases: 4. Germline V gene lookup returns CDR1 SGHTA and CDR2 FQGNSA. CDR3 length: 15 residues. CDR3 sequence: CASSTGLAGLNEQFF. CDR3 DNA sequence: TGTGCCAGCAGCACGGGACTAGCGGGGCTCAATGAGCAGTTCTTC. Supplemented by reference TRBV7-2 and TRBJ2-1, the full variable domain reads GAGVSQSPSNKVTEKGKDVELRCDPISGHTALYWYRQSLGQGLEFLIYFQGNSAPDKSGLPSDRFSAERTGGSVSTLTIQRTQQEDSAVYLCASSTGLAGLNEQFFGPGTRLTVL.

A word on this clone: Distinct nucleotide sequences in the sample also encode this CDR3. The V gene is TRBV29-1, the J gene TRBJ2-1; D is undetermined. CDR3 size: 12 residues. The germline gives CDR1 SQVTM, CDR2 ANQGSEA. V gave up 4 bases and J gave up 0 bases, with 4 bases separating them. The CDR3 sequence: CSVGSSYNEQFF. The CDR3 nucleotides read TGCAGCGTTGGTAGCTCCTACAATGAGCAGTTCTTC.

In the case of this clone: The sample has other DNA sequences that encode this CDR3 too. The rearrangement uses TRBV19 and TRBJ1-6; 8 positions agree with TRBD1. With 2 bases clipped from V and 4 bases from J, the junction kept 1 base outside the gene matches. Germline CDR1 is LNHDA and CDR2 is SQIVND (reference sequence). This CDR3 is 15 amino acids long. The CDR3, as DNA: TGTGCCAGTAGTATACAGGGGGCTTATAATTCACCCCTCCACTTT. It is translated as CASSIQGAYNSPLHF.

Concerning this clone: The sample carries other DNA sequences with the same CDR3. The V gene is TRBV28, the J gene TRBJ1-4; TRBD1 matches 8 bases. This CDR3 contains 15 residues. Germline V gives CDR1 MDHEN, CDR2 SYDVKM. With V trimmed by 4 bases and J by 3 bases, 4 bases remained unmatched. This CDR3 is CASSSTGGPNEKLFF. As DNA, the CDR3 is TGTGCCAGCAGTTCTACAGGGGGGCCTAATGAAAAACTGTTTTTT.